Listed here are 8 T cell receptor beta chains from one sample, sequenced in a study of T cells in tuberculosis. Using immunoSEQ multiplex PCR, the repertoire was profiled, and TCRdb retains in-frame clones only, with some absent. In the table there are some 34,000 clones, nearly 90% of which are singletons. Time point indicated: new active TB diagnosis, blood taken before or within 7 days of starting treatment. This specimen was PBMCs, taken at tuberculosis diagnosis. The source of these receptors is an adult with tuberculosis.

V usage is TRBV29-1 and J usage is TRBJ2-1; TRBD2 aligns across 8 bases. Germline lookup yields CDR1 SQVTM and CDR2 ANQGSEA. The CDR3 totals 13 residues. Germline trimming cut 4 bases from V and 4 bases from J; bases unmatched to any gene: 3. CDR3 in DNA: TGCAGCGTTGGGGCGGGGGGATACAATGAGCAGTTCTTC. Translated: CSVGAGGYNEQFF.

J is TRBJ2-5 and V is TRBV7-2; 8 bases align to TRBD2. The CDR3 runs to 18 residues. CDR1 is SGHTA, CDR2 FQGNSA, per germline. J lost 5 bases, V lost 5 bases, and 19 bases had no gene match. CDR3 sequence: CASSAQGGGTRLGETQYF. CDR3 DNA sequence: TGTGCCAGCAGCGCTCAAGGCGGGGGGACCCGCTTGGGGGAGACCCAGTACTTC.

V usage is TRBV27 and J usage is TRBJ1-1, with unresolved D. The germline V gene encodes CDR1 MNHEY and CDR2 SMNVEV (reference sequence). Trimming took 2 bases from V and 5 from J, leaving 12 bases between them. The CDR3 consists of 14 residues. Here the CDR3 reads CASSLQGPGTEAFF. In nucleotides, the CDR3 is TGTGCCAGCAGTTTACAAGGCCCAGGAACTGAAGCTTTCTTT.

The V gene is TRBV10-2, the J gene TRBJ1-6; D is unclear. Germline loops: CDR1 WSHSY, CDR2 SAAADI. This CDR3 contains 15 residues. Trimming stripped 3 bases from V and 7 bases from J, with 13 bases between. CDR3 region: CASSDGPGGNSPLHF. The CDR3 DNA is TGCGCCAGCAGTGACGGGCCCGGAGGCAATTCACCCCTCCACTTT.

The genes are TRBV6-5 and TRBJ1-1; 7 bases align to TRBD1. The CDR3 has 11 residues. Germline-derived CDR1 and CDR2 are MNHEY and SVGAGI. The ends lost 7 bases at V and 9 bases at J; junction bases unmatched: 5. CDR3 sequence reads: CASKIQGKAFF. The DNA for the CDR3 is TGTGCCAGCAAGATACAGGGGAAAGCTTTCTTT.

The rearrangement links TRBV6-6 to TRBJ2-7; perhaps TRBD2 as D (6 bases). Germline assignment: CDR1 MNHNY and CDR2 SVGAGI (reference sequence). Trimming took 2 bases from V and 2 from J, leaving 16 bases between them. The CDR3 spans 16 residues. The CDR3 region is CASSYPRDSRAYEQYF. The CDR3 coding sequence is TGTGCCAGCAGTTACCCCCGGGACTCCCGTGCCTACGAGCAGTACTTC.

The CDR3 DNA reads TGCGCCAGCAGCCCAACCCAACCAGGGTTGGGAAACACCATATATTTT. Translation: CASSPTQPGLGNTIYF. This rearrangement joins TRBV5-1 to TRBJ1-3, with D possibly matching TRBD1 (5 bases). Trimming took 4 bases from V and 4 from J, leaving 18 bases between them. The germline V gene has CDR1 SGHRS and CDR2 YFSETQ. The CDR3 runs 16 residues.

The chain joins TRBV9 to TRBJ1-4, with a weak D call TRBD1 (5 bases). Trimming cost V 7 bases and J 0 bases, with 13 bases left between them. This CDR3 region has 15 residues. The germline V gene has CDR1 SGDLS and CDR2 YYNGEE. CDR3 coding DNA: TGTGCCAGCGGCGGGACTTTATCAACTAATGAAAAACTGTTTTTT. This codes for CASGGTLSTNEKLFF.